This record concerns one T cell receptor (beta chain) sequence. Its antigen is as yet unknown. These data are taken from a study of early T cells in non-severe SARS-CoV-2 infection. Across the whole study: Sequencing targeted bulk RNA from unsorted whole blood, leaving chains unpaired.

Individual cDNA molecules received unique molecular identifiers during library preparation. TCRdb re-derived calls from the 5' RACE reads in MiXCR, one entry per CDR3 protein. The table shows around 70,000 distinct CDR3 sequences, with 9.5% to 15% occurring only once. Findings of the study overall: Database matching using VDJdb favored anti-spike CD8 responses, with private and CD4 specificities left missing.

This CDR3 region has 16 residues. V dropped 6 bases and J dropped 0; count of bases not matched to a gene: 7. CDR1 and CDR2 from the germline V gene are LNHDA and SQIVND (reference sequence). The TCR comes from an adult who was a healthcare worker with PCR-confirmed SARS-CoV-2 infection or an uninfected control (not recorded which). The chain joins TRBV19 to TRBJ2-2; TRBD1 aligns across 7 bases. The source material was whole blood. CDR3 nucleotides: TGTGCCAGTAGAGGGACAGTCTTCGCGAACACCGGGGAGCTGTTTTTT. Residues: CASRGTVFANTGELFF.